The 5 T cell receptor beta chains in this list originate from one sample, sequenced in a study of technical replicates of blood from several donors. Only in-frame clones appear in the TCRdb table, and some are missing; sequencing was by immunoSEQ multiplex PCR. Found here are around 80,000 clones, 90% to 95% of them singletons; the top ten hold 0.39%. Sequencing was carried out using T cells isolated from PBMCs. These TCRs come from a human donor in good health.

The V call is TRBV7-6, the J call TRBJ1-4; tentatively, D is TRBD1 (6 bases). Trimming pared 8 bases from V and 3 bases from J, leaving 10 bases between. Germline CDR1 and CDR2: SGHVS and FNYEAQ. This CDR3 comprises 13 residues. CDR3 region: CASGGAANEKLFF. CDR3 sequence (DNA): TGTGCCAGCGGGGGGGCCGCTAATGAAAAACTGTTTTTT. Full variable domain (remainder filled in from reference TRBV7-6 and TRBJ1-4): GAGVSQSPRYKVTKRGQDVALRCDPISGHVSLYWYRQALGQGPEFLTYFNYEAQQDKSGLPNDRFSAERPEGSISTLTIQRTEQRDSAMYRCASGGAANEKLFFGSGTQLSVL.

This clone appeared once. V is TRBV5-6 and J is TRBJ2-3; possibly TRBD1 for D (5 bases). Trimming left V 0 bases short and J 7 bases short, with 15 bases between. Germline CDR1 is SGHDT and CDR2 is YYEEEE. The CDR3 sequence is 15 residues long. CDR3 nucleotides: TGTGCCAGCAGCTTGGGGGCTGGACCAGGGAATACGCAGTATTTT. Protein: CASSLGAGPGNTQYF.

This chain uses TRBV6-6 with TRBJ2-2; D perhaps matches TRBD1 (5 bases). This CDR3 is built from 15 residues. V was cut by 6 bases and J by 4 bases, with 15 bases left in between. Looked up from germline, CDR1 is MNHNY and CDR2 is SVGAGI (reference sequence). Written as DNA, the CDR3 is TGTGCCAGCAGAGGCAGGGCCCCGGTCACCGGGGAGCTGTTTTTT. Protein: CASRGRAPVTGELFF.

The rearrangement links TRBV7-9 to TRBJ1-4; the D gene is possibly TRBD1 (6 bases). Trimming stripped 1 base from V and 8 bases from J, with 17 bases between. This CDR3 has 16 residues. CDR1 and CDR2 from the germline V gene are SEHNR and FQNEAQ (reference sequence). The CDR3 loop is CASSLGVWGGREKLFF. The CDR3 nucleotides read TGTGCCAGCAGCTTAGGGGTTTGGGGGGGCCGGGAAAAACTGTTTTTT.

The CDR3 nucleotides are TGTGCCTGGAGACAGGGGGTCTACGAGCAGTACTTC. The encoded protein is CAWRQGVYEQYF. The chain couples TRBV30 to TRBJ2-7; 8 bases are a match to TRBD1. V shed 3 bases and J 3 bases; nucleotides not matched to a gene: 1. There are 12 residues in the CDR3. Germline CDR1 reads GTSNPN; CDR2 reads SVGIG (reference sequence).